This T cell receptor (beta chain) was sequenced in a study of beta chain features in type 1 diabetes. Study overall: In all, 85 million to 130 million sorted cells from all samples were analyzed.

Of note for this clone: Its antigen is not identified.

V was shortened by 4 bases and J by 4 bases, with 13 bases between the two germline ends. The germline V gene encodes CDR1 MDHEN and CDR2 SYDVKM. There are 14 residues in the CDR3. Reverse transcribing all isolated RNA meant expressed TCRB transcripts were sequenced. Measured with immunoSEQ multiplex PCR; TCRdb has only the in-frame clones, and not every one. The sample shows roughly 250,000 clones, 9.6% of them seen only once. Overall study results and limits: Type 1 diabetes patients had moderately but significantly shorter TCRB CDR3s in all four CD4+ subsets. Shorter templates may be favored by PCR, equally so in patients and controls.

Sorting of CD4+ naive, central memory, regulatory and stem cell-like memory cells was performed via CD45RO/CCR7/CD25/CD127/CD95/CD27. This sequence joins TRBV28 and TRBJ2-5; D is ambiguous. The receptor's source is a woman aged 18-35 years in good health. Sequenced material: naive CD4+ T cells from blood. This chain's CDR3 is CASSSQDTRETQYF. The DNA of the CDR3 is TGTGCCAGCAGTTCGCAGGATACTCGAGAGACCCAGTACTTC.